What follows is one T cell receptor beta chain and its context. Its antigen is still unknown. Reverse transcription of all isolated RNA meant that expressed TCRB transcripts were sequenced. The table came from immunoSEQ multiplex PCR; TCRdb's copy has only in-frame clones and leaves some out. This sample carries a few hundred thousand clones, about 23% of them seen once, and the ten largest clones take around 0.012%. This record belongs to a study of beta chain features in type 1 diabetes. Study-wide results and caveats: VDJ junctions from type 1 diabetes patients carried fewer insertions and larger deletions. Whether HLA type affects TCRB rearrangement stayed undetermined in the present work. In all four CD4+ subsets, TCRB CDR3 length was significantly, moderately reduced in type 1 diabetes.

CD4+ cells of the naive, central memory, regulatory and stem cell-like memory types were sorted via CD45RO/CCR7/CD25/CD127/CD95/CD27. This CDR3 comprises 15 residues. Germline lookup yields CDR1 KGHSH and CDR2 LQKENI. After removal of 0 bases from V and 1 base from J, the junction contained 0 bases not matched to a gene. Sequencing was carried out using naive CD4+ T cells from blood. The chain joins TRBV18 to TRBJ2-7; 10 bases align to TRBD1. The TCR comes from a woman in her 30s with type 1 diabetes. The CDR3 region is CASSPPGQGSYEQYF. The CDR3 bases are TGTGCCAGCTCACCACCGGGACAGGGGTCCTACGAGCAGTACTTC.